This passage covers 4 T cell receptor beta chains from one sample sequenced in a study of pediatric ulcerative colitis. Profiling relied on immunoSEQ multiplex PCR, and the TCRdb table lists in-frame clones only, not all of them. This table holds about 36,000 clones, approximately 87% found once. Material: blood. The receptor set was obtained from a girl aged 10 to 17 with moderate ulcerative colitis.

This sequence joins TRBV5-4 and TRBJ1-2; D possibly corresponds to TRBD1 (6 bases). CDR3 length: 14 amino acids. V was clipped by 2 bases and J by 0 bases, with 8 bases between them. Germline CDR1 reads SGHNT; CDR2 reads YYREEE (reference sequence). CDR3 in amino acids: CASSLGGSNYGYTF. CDR3 in DNA: TGTGCCAGCAGCTTAGGGGGATCTAACTATGGCTACACCTTC.

The chain combines TRBV10-3 with TRBJ1-1, with D unresolved. Trimming shortened V by 8 bases and J by 3 bases, and 13 bases separated the two germline ends. The CDR3 sequence is 13 residues long. Germline CDR1 reads ENHRY; CDR2 reads SYGVKD. The DNA of the CDR3 is TGTGCCATCGGTTCTGTTTCCTACACTGAAGCTTTCTTT. This codes for CAIGSVSYTEAFF.

A single count supports this clone. The chain employs TRBV30 and TRBJ2-5, with D unresolved. Trimming removed 0 bases at V and 4 bases at J, with 18 bases between. This CDR3 region has 16 residues. In germline, CDR1 is GTSNPN, CDR2 SVGIG (reference sequence). CDR3 nucleotides: TGTGCCTGGAGTGTACTGAAAGCCCGACGGGCAGAGACCCAGTACTTC. It translates to CAWSVLKARRAETQYF.

The chain recombines TRBV5-4 with TRBJ2-7; 7 bases fit TRBD1. The length of the CDR3 is 15 residues. CDR1 SGHNT and CDR2 YYREEE come from the germline V gene (reference sequence). Trimming cost V 5 bases and J 3 bases; bases outside gene matches: 11. The CDR3 nucleotides are TGTGCCAGCAGTTTCGACAGGGACGATGACTACGAGCAGTACTTC. It encodes CASSFDRDDDYEQYF.